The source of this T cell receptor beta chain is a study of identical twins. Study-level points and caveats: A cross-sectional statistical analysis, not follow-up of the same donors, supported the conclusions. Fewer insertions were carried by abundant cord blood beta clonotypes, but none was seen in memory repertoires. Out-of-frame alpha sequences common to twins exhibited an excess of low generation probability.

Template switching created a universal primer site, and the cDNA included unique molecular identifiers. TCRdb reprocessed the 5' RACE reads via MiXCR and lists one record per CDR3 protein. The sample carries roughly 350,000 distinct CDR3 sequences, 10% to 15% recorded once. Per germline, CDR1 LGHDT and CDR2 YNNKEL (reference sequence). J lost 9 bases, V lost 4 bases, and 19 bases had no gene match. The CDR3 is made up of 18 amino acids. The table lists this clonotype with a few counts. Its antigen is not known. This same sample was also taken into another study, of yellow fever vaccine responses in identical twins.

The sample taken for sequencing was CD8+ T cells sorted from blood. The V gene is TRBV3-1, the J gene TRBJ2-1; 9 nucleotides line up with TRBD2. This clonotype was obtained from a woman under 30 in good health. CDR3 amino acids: CASSPLSNGAGGPGEQFF. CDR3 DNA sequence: TGTGCCAGCAGCCCGCTCAGCAATGGGGCGGGAGGGCCGGGTGAGCAGTTCTTC.